The 28 T cell receptor beta chains below were found in one sample sequenced in a study of shared clonotypes between healthy human individuals. The method was immunoSEQ multiplex PCR; TCRdb's version includes in-frame clones alone and lacks a portion of them. The sample lists about 2.4 million clones; 80% to 95% were seen once. Material: naive CD4+ T cells from PBMCs. The subset: CD45RA+ positively selected. The source is a man aged 18 to 30 in good health. Some clones in this sample may be carry-over from other donors' samples.

V gene TRBV27 combines with J gene TRBJ1-6; D ambiguous. The V and J ends lost 5 bases and 7 bases respectively, with 12 bases between them. CDR3 length equals 14 residues. Germline assignment: CDR1 MNHEY and CDR2 SMNVEV (reference sequence). CDR3 loop: CASSARGSNSPLHF. CDR3 sequence (DNA): TGTGCCAGCAGTGCCCGAGGCAGCAATTCACCCCTCCACTTT.

The chain recombines TRBV11-2 with TRBJ2-1; the match to TRBD2 covers 12 bases. This CDR3 comprises 14 residues. V was pared by 5 bases and J by 13 bases, with 9 bases of the junction left unmatched. Germline values: CDR1 SGHAT, CDR2 FQNNGV. The CDR3 DNA is TGTGCCAGCAGCCCCGGGACTAGCGGGCAGATCCAGTTCTTC. As protein: CASSPGTSGQIQFF.

Concerning this clone: In the same sample, other DNA sequences code for this CDR3. The V call is TRBV12-5, the J call TRBJ2-1; D is ambiguous. Per germline, CDR1 LGHNT and CDR2 FRNRAP. Trimming stripped 3 bases from V and 0 bases from J, with 9 bases between. The CDR3 consists of 15 residues. The CDR3 here is CASGFGSSSYNEQFF. CDR3 DNA: TGTGCTAGTGGTTTCGGGTCGAGCTCCTACAATGAGCAGTTCTTC.

This clone was seen a few times. Other DNA variants within this sample encode the same CDR3. This chain uses TRBV7-9 with TRBJ1-1; D is undetermined. Trimming shortened V by 1 base and J by 0 bases, and 3 bases separated the two germline ends. Per germline, CDR1 SEHNR and CDR2 FQNEAQ (reference sequence). The CDR3 sequence is 13 residues long. CDR3 coding DNA: TGTGCCAGCAGCTTAGAAATGAACACTGAAGCTTTCTTT. Its protein is CASSLEMNTEAFF.

This chain connects TRBV29-1 to TRBJ2-3, with a weak D call TRBD2 (6 bases). V was pared by 0 bases and J by 6 bases, with 13 bases between. The CDR3 length is 14 residues. In germline, CDR1 is SQVTM, CDR2 ANQGSEA. In nucleotides, the CDR3 is TGCAGCGTTGAAGATCGCGGAGGGTGGGATACGCAGTATTTT. This gives the protein CSVEDRGGWDTQYF.

The chain recombines TRBV7-6 with TRBJ2-3, with TRBD1 matching 9 bases. CDR3 length equals 17 residues. The J segment lost 6 bases and the V segment lost 5 bases, leaving 15 bases of the junction unmatched. CDR1 is SGHVS and CDR2 is FNYEAQ in the germline V gene. The CDR3 DNA reads as TGTGCCAGCAGCCGAATTCTAGGGGAACAGGGGGCGGATACGCAGTATTTT. Its protein product is CASSRILGEQGADTQYF.

This clone was seen a few times. The chain recombines TRBV14 with TRBJ1-1, with D unresolved. Germline V gene lookup returns CDR1 SGHDN and CDR2 FVKESK. Trimming removed 0 bases at V and 1 base at J, with 3 bases between. The CDR3 loop spans 13 amino acids. The CDR3 nucleotides read TGTGCCAGCAGCCAAGACTGGAACACTGAAGCTTTCTTT. Translation: CASSQDWNTEAFF.

With regard to this clone: The same CDR3 arises from other DNA sequences in this sample as well. The chain carries TRBV5-1 and TRBJ2-7, with D maybe TRBD1 (6 bases). Trimming stripped 2 bases from V and 3 bases from J, with 12 bases between. The CDR3 is 14 amino acids. Germline values: CDR1 SGHRS, CDR2 YFSETQ. CDR3 region: CASSFQGPGYEQYF. CDR3 in DNA: TGCGCCAGCAGCTTCCAGGGGCCGGGCTACGAGCAGTACTTC.

The chain recombines TRBV5-4 with TRBJ2-1; 7 bases fit TRBD2. This CDR3 spans 16 amino acids. The germline CDR1 and CDR2 sequences are SGHNT and YYREEE (reference sequence). Trimming removed 9 bases from V and 0 bases from J; junction bases left unmatched: 12. This CDR3 is CATYSAAGASYNEQFF. The CDR3 DNA reads as TGTGCCACCTATAGCGCGGCGGGAGCCTCCTACAATGAGCAGTTCTTC.

V is TRBV5-1 and J is TRBJ1-2; D not resolved. Per the germline V gene, CDR1 is SGHRS and CDR2 is YFSETQ. This CDR3 is built from 14 residues. V lost 4 bases and J lost 8, with 18 bases in between. CDR3: CASSPGTAGWGYTF. CDR3 nucleotide sequence: TGCGCCAGCAGCCCCGGCACGGCGGGCTGGGGCTACACCTTC. Full variable domain (rest looked up from reference TRBV5-1 and TRBJ1-2): KAGVTQTPRYLIKTRGQQVTLSCSPISGHRSVSWYQQTPGQGLQFLFEYFSETQRNKGNFPGRFSGRQFSNSRSEMNVSTLELGDSALYLCASSPGTAGWGYTFGSGTRLTVV.

Of note for this clone: Other nucleotide sequences from this sample produce the same CDR3. This chain joins TRBV5-1 and TRBJ2-1; 8 bases are a match to TRBD1. CDR3 length: 15 residues. Germline V gene lookup returns CDR1 SGHRS and CDR2 YFSETQ. V shed 0 bases, J shed 2 bases, and the junction held 1 base outside the gene matches. The CDR3 DNA sequence: TGCGCCAGCAGCTTGGCAGGGGGCACCTACAATGAGCAGTTCTTC. Translated, it gives CASSLAGGTYNEQFF. Full variable domain (outside the CDR3, taken from reference TRBV5-1 and TRBJ2-1): KAGVTQTPRYLIKTRGQQVTLSCSPISGHRSVSWYQQTPGQGLQFLFEYFSETQRNKGNFPGRFSGRQFSNSRSEMNVSTLELGDSALYLCASSLAGGTYNEQFFGPGTRLTVL.

This sequence joins TRBV19 and TRBJ2-7, with 8 bases aligning to TRBD1. CDR3 length equals 15 residues. V was clipped by 6 bases and J by 4 bases; unmatched bases: 11. Germline assignment: CDR1 LNHDA and CDR2 SQIVND (reference sequence). The CDR3: CASSLPGQGKYEQYF. The CDR3 nucleotides are TGTGCCAGTAGCCTTCCTGGACAGGGCAAATACGAGCAGTACTTC.

In DNA form, the CDR3 reads TGTGCCAGCAGCCTCGGACTAGCGGGAGCCTACGAGCAGTACTTC. Residues: CASSLGLAGAYEQYF. The chain employs TRBV14 and TRBJ2-7, with TRBD2 matching over 13 bases. V shed 4 bases, J shed 2 bases, and the junction held 2 bases outside the gene matches. Germline V gives CDR1 SGHDN, CDR2 FVKESK. The CDR3 spans 15 residues. Together with reference TRBV14 and TRBJ2-7, the CDR3 gives the full variable domain: EAGVTQFPSHSVIEKGQTVTLRCDPISGHDNLYWYRRVMGKEIKFLLHFVKESKQDESGMPNNRFLAERTGGTYSTLKVQPAELEDSGVYFCASSLGLAGAYEQYFGPGTRLTVT.

The chain links TRBV7-3 to TRBJ2-3; D unresolved. V was clipped by 2 bases and J by 3 bases, with 12 bases between them. CDR1 is SGHTA, CDR2 FQGTGA, per germline. The length of the CDR3 is 15 residues. The CDR3 protein is CASSLSGSPTDTQYF. CDR3 nucleotides: TGTGCCAGCAGCTTATCGGGCAGTCCAACAGATACGCAGTATTTT. The variable domain in full, completed from reference TRBV7-3 and TRBJ2-3, reads GAGVSQTPSNKVTEKGKYVELRCDPISGHTALYWYRQSLGQGPEFLIYFQGTGAADDSGLPNDRFFAVRPEGSVSTLKIQRTERGDSAVYLCASSLSGSPTDTQYFGPGTRLTVL.

V and J are TRBV19 and TRBJ1-1; no clear D. Germline V gene lookup returns CDR1 LNHDA and CDR2 SQIVND (reference sequence). V lost 6 bases, J lost 10 bases, and 18 bases lay in between. The CDR3 is made up of 13 amino acids. The CDR3 is CASSHPRRAVAFF. The CDR3 DNA is TGTGCCAGTAGCCACCCGCGGAGGGCAGTAGCTTTCTTT.

This chain uses TRBV5-5 with TRBJ2-7; unclear D gene. The length of the CDR3 is 13 residues. The germline gives CDR1 SGHKS, CDR2 YYEKEE (reference sequence). The V and J ends lost 6 bases and 6 bases respectively, with 16 bases between them. The CDR3 sequence: CASNRQASSEQYF. The CDR3 nucleotides read TGTGCCAGCAACCGTCAGGCATCGAGCGAGCAGTACTTC.

V usage is TRBV11-3 and J usage is TRBJ2-3, with TRBD2 matching 12 bases. Looked up from germline, CDR1 is SGHNT and CDR2 is YENEEA. The trim removed 5 bases at V and 3 bases at J, leaving 6 bases unmatched. The CDR3 consists of 16 residues. The CDR3 region has the DNA TGTGCCAGCAGCCCTACTAGCGGGAGGTTGACAGATACGCAGTATTTT. It is translated as CASSPTSGRLTDTQYF.

In nucleotides, the CDR3 is TGTGCCAGCAGCGTAATGAGCGGGAGGTCATTGAATGAGCAGTTCTTC. This sequence encodes CASSVMSGRSLNEQFF. V gene TRBV9 combines with J gene TRBJ2-1; 9 bases agree with TRBD2. The CDR3 has 16 residues. Unmatched junction bases numbered 9, after V lost 1 base and J lost 7 bases. Per the germline V gene, CDR1 is SGDLS and CDR2 is YYNGEE.

This clone was detected only once. The genes are TRBV9 and TRBJ2-1, with D tentatively TRBD1 (6 bases). The CDR3 contains 16 residues. Trimming left V 0 bases short and J 2 bases short, with 12 bases between. CDR1 is SGDLS and CDR2 is YYNGEE in the germline V gene. CDR3 nucleotide sequence: TGTGCCAGCAGCGTAGGGGGGCGCCTTGCCTACAATGAGCAGTTCTTC. This gives the protein CASSVGGRLAYNEQFF.

The rearrangement joins TRBV30 to TRBJ2-1; 11 bases match TRBD2. CDR1 and CDR2 from the germline V gene are GTSNPN and SVGIG (reference sequence). J gave up 5 bases and V 3 bases, and 3 bases lay outside the gene matches. The length of the CDR3 is 14 residues. CDR3 bases: TGTGCCTGGAGCTCGGGACTAGCGGACAATGAGCAGTTCTTC. It yields the protein CAWSSGLADNEQFF. The full variable domain, completed using reference TRBV30 and TRBJ2-1, is SQTIHQWPATLVQPVGSPLSLECTVEGTSNPNLYWYRQAAGRGLQLLFYSVGIGQISSEVPQNLSASRPQDRQFILSSKKLLLSDSGFYLCAWSSGLADNEQFFGPGTRLTVL.

The chain uses TRBV7-9 and TRBJ1-1; tentative D call: TRBD1 (5 bases). The V end lost 3 bases, the J end lost 6 bases, and 14 bases lay between the germline ends. The CDR3 totals 14 residues. Germline lookup yields CDR1 SEHNR and CDR2 FQNEAQ (reference sequence). The CDR3 DNA is TGTGCCAGCAGCTTGAAGGGTAGGGACGCTGAAGCTTTCTTT. Its translation is CASSLKGRDAEAFF.

This clone was observed once. In DNA form, the CDR3 reads TGTGCCAGCAGCTCCTCAACAAGTAACACTGAAGCTTTCTTT. It specifies CASSSSTSNTEAFF. This chain links TRBV5-5 with TRBJ1-1, with D unclear. V was cut by 3 bases and J by 2 bases, with 11 bases left in between. Germline CDR1 reads SGHKS; CDR2 reads YYEKEE (reference sequence). This CDR3 is 14 amino acids long.

V is TRBV6-1 and J is TRBJ2-7; D is uncertain. The CDR3 consists of 14 residues. V was pared by 10 bases and J by 4 bases, with 20 bases between. Germline V lookup: CDR1 MNHNS, CDR2 SASEGT. The CDR3 sequence is CAIRTSGLIYEQYF. The CDR3 region has the DNA TGTGCCATTCGGACGTCGGGCCTAATATACGAGCAGTACTTC.

This rearrangement joins TRBV27 to TRBJ2-7; tentatively, D is TRBD1 or TRBD2 (6 bases each). V was trimmed by 3 bases and J by 2 bases, leaving 11 bases between them. This CDR3 is built from 14 residues. Germline V gene data show CDR1 as MNHEY and CDR2 as SMNVEV (reference sequence). This CDR3 reads CASSFVGGPYEQYF. The CDR3 DNA sequence: TGTGCCAGCAGTTTCGTCGGGGGCCCCTACGAGCAGTACTTC.

The chain uses TRBV11-2 and TRBJ1-2, with 11 bases that match TRBD1. CDR1 is SGHAT, CDR2 FQNNGV, per germline. The junction had 15 bases not matched to a gene; V was cut back by 5 bases and J by 7 bases. CDR3 length: 17 amino acids. The CDR3 DNA reads TGTGCCAGCAGCCGATCGGACCAAGGACAGGGGGCGCTTGGCTACACCTTC. Residues: CASSRSDQGQGALGYTF.

This sequence joins TRBV7-8 and TRBJ2-1; D may be TRBD2 (5 bases). CDR1 is SGHVS, CDR2 FQNEAQ, per germline. Trimming shortened V by 0 bases and J by 0 bases, and 15 bases separated the two germline ends. CDR3 length: 18 residues. This chain's CDR3 is CASSLAGLGLSSYNEQFF. The CDR3 DNA follows: TGTGCCAGCAGCTTAGCCGGACTGGGCCTGAGCTCCTACAATGAGCAGTTCTTC.

This chain connects TRBV28 to TRBJ2-5; 7 bases fit TRBD2. V was clipped by 9 bases and J by 5 bases; unmatched bases: 15. The CDR3 covers 15 residues. CDR1 MDHEN and CDR2 SYDVKM come from the germline V gene. Here the CDR3 reads CASLKGGSGWETQYF. The CDR3 region has the DNA TGTGCCAGTCTCAAGGGCGGGAGTGGATGGGAGACCCAGTACTTC.

This chain connects TRBV6-1 to TRBJ1-2, with D tentatively TRBD1 (5 bases). Germline V gives CDR1 MNHNS, CDR2 SASEGT. This CDR3 has 14 amino acids. V was pared by 1 base and J by 4 bases, with 10 bases between. Written as DNA, the CDR3 is TGTGCCAGCAGTGAAGTCGGGACCCGCTATGGCTACACCTTC. Translated, it gives CASSEVGTRYGYTF.